The clone carrying this TCR beta chain was picked up a small number of times. This record belongs to a study of chronic HIV infection and antiretroviral therapy. Using its own MiXCR run on the 5' RACE reads, TCRdb lists one record per CDR3 protein. The data contain approximately 47,000 distinct CDR3 sequences, 15% to 20% of them singletons. Looked up from germline, CDR1 is DFQATT and CDR2 is SNEGSKA (reference sequence). After removal of 0 bases from V and 4 bases from J, the junction contained 7 bases not matched to a gene. The CDR3 runs 16 residues. This receptor was taken from an adult who had HIV and had not received antiretroviral therapy, or was an uninfected healthy control (not recorded which). What was sequenced was peripheral blood. This chain connects TRBV20-1 to TRBJ2-3; 10 bases map to TRBD2. The CDR3, as DNA: TGCAGTGCTAGAGATCAGGGAGCGGGAGGGCCAGATACGCAGTATTTT. It codes for CSARDQGAGGPDTQYF.